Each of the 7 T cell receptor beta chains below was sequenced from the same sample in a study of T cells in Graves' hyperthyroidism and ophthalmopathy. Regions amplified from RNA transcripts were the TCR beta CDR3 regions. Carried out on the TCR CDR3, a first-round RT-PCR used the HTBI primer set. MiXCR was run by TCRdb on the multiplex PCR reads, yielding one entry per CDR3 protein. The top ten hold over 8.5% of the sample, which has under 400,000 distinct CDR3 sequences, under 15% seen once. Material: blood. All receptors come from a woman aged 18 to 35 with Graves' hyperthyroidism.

The CDR3 loop reads CASSLGTGVCYGYTF. In nucleotides, the CDR3 is TGTGCCAGCAGTTTAGGGACAGGGGTTTGCTATGGCTACACCTTC. The rearrangement joins TRBV28 to TRBJ1-2, with TRBD1 matching 10 bases. Per germline, CDR1 MDHEN and CDR2 SYDVKM. The CDR3 totals 15 residues. V shed 2 bases and J 4 bases; nucleotides not matched to a gene: 4.

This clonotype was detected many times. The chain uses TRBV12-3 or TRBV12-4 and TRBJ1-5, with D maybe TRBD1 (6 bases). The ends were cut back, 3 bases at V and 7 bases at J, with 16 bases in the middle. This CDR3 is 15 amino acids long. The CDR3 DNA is TGTGCCAGCAGTTTTTTTGAGGTTCAGGGGCAGCCCCAGCATTTT. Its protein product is CASSFFEVQGQPQHF.

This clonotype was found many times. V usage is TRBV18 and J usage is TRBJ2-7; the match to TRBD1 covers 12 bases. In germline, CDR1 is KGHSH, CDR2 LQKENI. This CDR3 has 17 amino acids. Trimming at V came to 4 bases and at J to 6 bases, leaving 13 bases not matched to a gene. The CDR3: CASSQTPGQGARVEQYF. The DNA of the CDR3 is TGTGCCAGCTCACAAACGCCGGGACAGGGGGCGCGGGTCGAGCAGTACTTC. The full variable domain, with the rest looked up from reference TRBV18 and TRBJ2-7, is NAGVMQNPRHLVRRRGQEARLRCSPMKGHSHVYWYRQLPEEGLKFMVYLQKENIIDESGMPKERFSAEFPKEGPSILRIQQVVRGDSAAYFCASSQTPGQGARVEQYFGPGTRLTVT.

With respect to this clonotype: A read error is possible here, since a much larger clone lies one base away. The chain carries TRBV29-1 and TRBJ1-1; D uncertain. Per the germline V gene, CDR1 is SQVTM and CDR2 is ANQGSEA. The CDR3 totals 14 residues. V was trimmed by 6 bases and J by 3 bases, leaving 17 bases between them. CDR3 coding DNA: TGCAGCGTCGTCCGCGGGGTGACGGACACTGAAGCTTTCTTT. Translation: CSVVRGVTDTEAFF.

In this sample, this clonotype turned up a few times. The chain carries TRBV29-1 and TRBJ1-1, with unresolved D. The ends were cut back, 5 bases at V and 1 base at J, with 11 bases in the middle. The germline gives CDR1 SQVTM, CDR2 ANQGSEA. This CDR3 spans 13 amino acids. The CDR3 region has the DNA TGCAGCGTTCGATGGGAAACGAACACTGAAGCTTTCTTT. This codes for CSVRWETNTEAFF. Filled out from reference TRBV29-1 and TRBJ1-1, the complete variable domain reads SAVISQKPSRDICQRGTSLTIQCQVDSQVTMMFWYRQQPGQSLTLIATANQGSEATYESGFVIDKFPISRPNLTFSTLTVSNMSPEDSSIYLCSVRWETNTEAFFGQGTRLTVV.

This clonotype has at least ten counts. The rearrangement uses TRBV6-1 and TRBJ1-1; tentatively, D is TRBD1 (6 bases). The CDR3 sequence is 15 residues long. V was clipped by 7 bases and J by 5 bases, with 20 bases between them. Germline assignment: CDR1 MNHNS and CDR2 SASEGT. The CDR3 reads CASKWTGGQGTEAFF. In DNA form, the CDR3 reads TGTGCCAGCAAATGGACTGGTGGCCAGGGGACTGAAGCTTTCTTT.

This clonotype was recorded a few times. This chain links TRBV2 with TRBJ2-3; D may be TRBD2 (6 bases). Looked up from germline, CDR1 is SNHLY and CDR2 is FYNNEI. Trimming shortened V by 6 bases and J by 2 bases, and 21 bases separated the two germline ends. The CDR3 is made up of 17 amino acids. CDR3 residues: CASSAHRGAGPTDTQYF. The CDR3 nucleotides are TGTGCCAGCAGCGCACATAGAGGGGCGGGGCCCACAGATACGCAGTATTTT.